This TCR beta chain was identified during a study of T cells after yellow fever vaccination. In the study overall: In the case of low-cell-number fractions, SMART-Seq v4 Ultra Low Input was used for preparation.

MiXCR, applied by TCRdb to the 5' RACE reads, yields one record per CDR3 protein. The table records hundreds of thousands of distinct CDR3 sequences, roughly 14% of them present only once. V shed 0 bases and J shed 1 base, with 10 bases lying between them. The CDR3 spans 15 residues. From germline, CDR1 is SGHRS and CDR2 YFSETQ. The sequenced sample was PBMCs, obtained on the day of the yellow fever booster vaccination. This chain connects TRBV5-1 to TRBJ1-1, with D unclear. This clonotype was sampled from a man between 25 and 39 years old who received the YFV17D yellow fever vaccine. The CDR3 loop is CASSLAVGSNTEAFF. CDR3 nucleotide sequence: TGCGCCAGCAGCTTGGCAGTCGGCTCGAACACTGAAGCTTTCTTT. Based on the CDR3 plus reference TRBV5-1 and TRBJ1-1, the full variable domain is KAGVTQTPRYLIKTRGQQVTLSCSPISGHRSVSWYQQTPGQGLQFLFEYFSETQRNKGNFPGRFSGRQFSNSRSEMNVSTLELGDSALYLCASSLAVGSNTEAFFGQGTRLTVV.